This T cell receptor (beta chain) was sequenced for a study of CD8+ T cells in alopecia areata. Study-wide background: Treatment of the treated patients consisted of oral tofacitinib, 5 to 10 mg twice daily.

Comment on this clone: The antigen is not known.

Samples from alopecia areata patients were lesional scalp punch biopsies and peripheral blood. This CDR3 spans 17 amino acids. V was pared by 0 bases and J by 1 base, with 5 bases of the junction left unmatched. CDR1 is LNHNV, CDR2 YYDKDF, per germline (reference sequence). Investigators isolated RNA and reverse transcribed it into cDNA to act as the sequencing template. Produced via immunoSEQ multiplex PCR; TCRdb's table is partial and in-frame only. In the table there are approximately 66,000 clones, roughly 60% of which are singletons. The study's findings and limits: Especially in alopecia totalis/universalis, lesional scalp showed greater clonality than normal scalp did. The study found TCR sharing across patients less clear than in mice, possibly for HLA reasons.

Here the sequenced sample was CD8+ T cells sorted from blood, taken at week 0. The V call is TRBV15, the J call TRBJ2-2, with 7 bases matching TRBD2. The receptor's source is a human donor with alopecia areata. The CDR3 protein is CATSRDGRERNTGELFF. The CDR3 DNA follows: TGTGCCACCAGCAGAGATGGGCGGGAGAGGAACACCGGGGAGCTGTTTTTT.